This T cell receptor (beta chain) was sequenced in a study of cytotoxic CD8 clonotypes in ibrutinib-treated CLL. Study at large: Patients: some 11 relapsed/refractory, approximately 16 treatment-naive, some 18 IGHV unmutated. The samples contained over 250,000 productive templates on average. They also contained an average of about 90,000 productive rearrangements.

Study-wide results and caveats: Public clonotypes, rarely seen, contracted or held steady on treatment. Baseline clonality, higher than in age-matched healthy donors, tracked circulating CD8+ T-cell counts.

Worth noting for this clone: Antigen specificity is unknown.

Looked up from germline, CDR1 is LGHNA and CDR2 is YSLEER. This CDR3 contains 15 residues. Trimming shortened V by 0 bases and J by 4 bases, and 10 bases separated the two germline ends. Measured with immunoSEQ multiplex PCR; TCRdb has only the in-frame clones, and not every one. The sample contains 130,000 or so clones, 84% of which appear only once. Material: PBMCs, obtained after 24 months of ibrutinib treatment. This chain joins TRBV4-3 and TRBJ1-3; D is unresolved. The receptor comes from a human donor with chronic lymphocytic leukemia. CDR3 DNA sequence: TGCGCCAGCAGCCAAGATGTCTTGCTCGGAAACACCATATATTTT. Translation: CASSQDVLLGNTIYF.